The 17 T cell receptor beta chains given below trace back to one sample, sequenced in a study of blood T cell repertoires in COVID-19. The assay was immunoSEQ multiplex PCR, and TCRdb's table has in-frame clones only and misses some. In the table there are some 320,000 clones, over 85% of which are singletons. The sample comprised PBMCs or T cells enriched from blood (not recorded which). These receptors originate from a man aged 55 to 70 who had recovered from COVID-19.

V is TRBV4-1 and J is TRBJ2-7; D may be TRBD2 (6 bases). CDR3 size: 15 residues. V was trimmed by 0 bases and J by 0 bases, leaving 9 bases between them. The V gene's germline CDR1 is MGHRA and CDR2 YSYEKL. CDR3 loop: CASSQEGGSSYEQYF. The CDR3, as DNA: TGCGCCAGCAGCCAAGAAGGAGGGAGCTCCTACGAGCAGTACTTC.

The chain is built from TRBV28 and TRBJ2-5; the D gene is possibly TRBD1 (6 bases). Looked up from germline, CDR1 is MDHEN and CDR2 is SYDVKM. The length of the CDR3 is 18 residues. The V end was cut by 6 bases, the J end by 6 bases, with 29 bases between. In nucleotides, the CDR3 is TGTGCCAGCAGCACGAATCACGTCGAACAGGGCTCCGGGAAGACCCAGTACTTC. Translated: CASSTNHVEQGSGKTQYF.

The chain has TRBV30 and TRBJ1-1; D gene uncertain. Germline loops: CDR1 GTSNPN, CDR2 SVGIG (reference sequence). The V gene lost 2 bases and the J gene lost 8 bases, with 12 bases spanning the gap. The CDR3 sequence is 12 residues long. In DNA, the CDR3 is TGTGCCTGGAGTAGGCAGGTAAACGAAGCTTTCTTT. Its translation: CAWSRQVNEAFF.

The chain has TRBV19 and TRBJ2-2; D not certain. The CDR3 is 13 residues long. CDR1 LNHDA and CDR2 SQIVND come from the germline V gene (reference sequence). V lost 1 base and J lost 5, with 5 bases in between. This CDR3 reads CASSIAITGELFF. CDR3 nucleotide sequence: TGTGCCAGTAGTATAGCCATTACCGGGGAGCTGTTTTTT.

V usage is TRBV5-6 and J usage is TRBJ1-6; 8 nucleotides line up with TRBD1. The length of the CDR3 is 14 residues. In germline, CDR1 is SGHDT, CDR2 YYEEEE. The J segment lost 7 bases and the V segment lost 1 base, leaving 1 base of the junction unmatched. The CDR3: CASSLNRGNSPLHF. The DNA for the CDR3 is TGTGCCAGCAGCTTGAACAGGGGGAATTCACCCCTCCACTTT. The full variable domain, rest sourced from reference TRBV5-6 and TRBJ1-6, is DAGVTQSPTHLIKTRGQQVTLRCSPKSGHDTVSWYQQALGQGPQFIFQYYEEEERQRGNFPDRFSGHQFPNYSSELNVNALLLGDSALYLCASSLNRGNSPLHFGNGTRLTVT.

This clone was seen a handful of times. V gene TRBV2 combines with J gene TRBJ2-2; 10 bases align to TRBD1. The CDR3 consists of 14 residues. The V and J ends lost 4 bases and 5 bases, in that order; junction bases with no gene match: 1. CDR1 SNHLY and CDR2 FYNNEI come from the germline V gene. The CDR3 reads CASSGDRGTGELFF. The DNA of the CDR3 is TGTGCCAGCAGTGGGGACAGGGGAACCGGGGAGCTGTTTTTT.

The chain uses TRBV9 and TRBJ2-1; the match to TRBD2 covers 7 bases. After removal of 0 bases from V and 4 bases from J, the junction contained 4 bases not matched to a gene. The V gene's germline CDR1 is SGDLS and CDR2 YYNGEE. The CDR3 length is 15 residues. The CDR3: CASSVGASGYNEQFF. The DNA for the CDR3 is TGTGCCAGCAGCGTAGGGGCTAGCGGATACAATGAGCAGTTCTTC. Full variable domain (outside the CDR3, taken from reference TRBV9 and TRBJ2-1): DSGVTQTPKHLITATGQRVTLRCSPRSGDLSVYWYQQSLDQGLQFLIQYYNGEERAKGNILERFSAQQFPDLHSELNLSSLELGDSALYFCASSVGASGYNEQFFGPGTRLTVL.

The V and J genes are TRBV30 and TRBJ1-5, with a possible D match to TRBD1 (5 bases). Trimming removed 5 bases from V and 3 bases from J, with 14 bases in between. Germline lookup yields CDR1 GTSNPN and CDR2 SVGIG (reference sequence). This CDR3 is 14 amino acids long. The CDR3 nucleotides read TGTGCCTGGGGTTTAGGGACTTCCAATCAGCCCCAGCATTTT. Its protein product is CAWGLGTSNQPQHF.

This chain links TRBV6-5 with TRBJ2-5; D is possibly TRBD2 (7 bases). There are 14 residues in the CDR3. CDR1 is MNHEY, CDR2 SVGAGI, per germline. V lost 8 bases and J 2 bases, leaving 15 bases between the germline ends. In DNA form, the CDR3 reads TGTGCCAGCGGGGGGGCAGGGTCGCAAGAGACCCAGTACTTC. It specifies CASGGAGSQETQYF.

The chain combines TRBV5-6 with TRBJ1-1; possibly TRBD1 for D (5 bases). With 0 bases removed from V and 0 bases from J, the gap between germline ends came to 15 bases. The CDR3 loop spans 17 amino acids. CDR1 and CDR2 from the germline V gene are SGHDT and YYEEEE. Here the CDR3 DNA reads TGTGCCAGCAGCTTGGGGTGGGGCCCCAGCATGAACACTGAAGCTTTCTTT. Its protein product is CASSLGWGPSMNTEAFF.

The chain carries TRBV30 and TRBJ1-6, with a weak D call TRBD1 (6 bases). This CDR3 region has 14 residues. Germline-derived CDR1 and CDR2 are GTSNPN and SVGIG (reference sequence). V was shortened by 1 base and J by 6 bases, with 10 bases between the two germline ends. The CDR3: CAWSAGARNSPLHF. CDR3 nucleotide sequence: TGTGCCTGGAGTGCAGGGGCGCGTAATTCACCCCTCCACTTT.

With respect to this clone: This sample also contains other DNA sequences that code for the same CDR3. V and J are TRBV30 and TRBJ1-5; D not resolved. Germline lookup yields CDR1 GTSNPN and CDR2 SVGIG (reference sequence). V gave up 2 bases and J gave up 1 base, with 6 bases separating them. The CDR3 loop spans 13 amino acids. CDR3 sequence (DNA): TGTGCCTGGAGTAGAGGGAGCAATCAGCCCCAGCATTTT. Its translation: CAWSRGSNQPQHF.

The V gene is TRBV4-2, the J gene TRBJ1-1, with TRBD1 matching 12 bases. J lost 6 bases, V lost 3 bases, and 11 bases had no gene match. The germline gives CDR1 LGHNA, CDR2 YNFKEQ. CDR3 length: 17 amino acids. Here the CDR3 reads CASSHTPGQGAVAEAFF. The CDR3 coding sequence is TGTGCCAGCAGCCATACTCCGGGACAGGGGGCCGTCGCTGAAGCTTTCTTT.

The chain's CDR3 is CATSDSGQGWNIQYF. The DNA of the CDR3 is TGTGCCACCAGTGATTCCGGACAGGGGTGGAACATTCAGTACTTC. The rearrangement joins TRBV24-1 to TRBJ2-4; TRBD1 aligns across 9 bases. The V segment lost 2 bases and the J segment 7 bases; nucleotides outside the gene matches: 5. Germline CDR1 and CDR2: KGHDR and SFDVKD. This CDR3 has 15 residues.

The gene calls are TRBV19 and TRBJ1-5; no reliable D call. The germline CDR1 and CDR2 sequences are LNHDA and SQIVND (reference sequence). The CDR3 totals 18 residues. V was trimmed by 1 base and J by 4 bases, leaving 20 bases between them. The CDR3 DNA is TGTGCCAGTAGTATAGTCGTAAGGTCCTCAGTCGGGAATCAGCCCCAGCATTTT. Translating gives CASSIVVRSSVGNQPQHF.

The rearrangement links TRBV5-1 to TRBJ1-2, with TRBD1 identical over 10 bases. CDR3 length: 15 residues. Losses at the gene ends were 4 bases for V and 6 bases for J; bases not matched to a gene: 9. Germline CDR1 is SGHRS and CDR2 is YFSETQ. Here the CDR3 reads CASSAERTGGNGYTF. CDR3 coding DNA: TGCGCCAGCAGCGCCGAGAGGACAGGGGGGAATGGCTACACCTTC.

The gene calls are TRBV13 and TRBJ2-2, with 9 bases aligning to TRBD2. The junction had 6 bases not matched to a gene; V was cut back by 0 bases and J by 1 base. This CDR3 region has 18 residues. Germline CDR1 reads PRHDT; CDR2 reads FYEKMQ (reference sequence). The chain's CDR3 is CASSLGATSGENTGELFF. CDR3 DNA: TGTGCCAGCAGCTTAGGAGCGACTAGCGGTGAGAACACCGGGGAGCTGTTTTTT.